This T cell receptor (beta chain) was sequenced during a study of technical replicates of blood from a handful of donors. The germline V gene encodes CDR1 SNHLY and CDR2 FYNNEI. The length of the CDR3 is 14 residues. V shed 7 bases and J shed 4 bases, with 14 bases lying between them. In this sample, this clone turned up a few times. Clones were sequenced by immunoSEQ multiplex PCR, and TCRdb holds only the in-frame ones, with some missing. The sample yields tens of thousands of clones, approximately 92% seen once. The rearrangement uses TRBV2 and TRBJ1-5; tentative D call: TRBD1 (6 bases). The origin of this receptor is a human donor in good health. The sample was T cells isolated from PBMCs. DNA for the CDR3: TGTGCCAGCACCAGTGGGACAAGGAATCAGCCCCAGCATTTT. Translated: CASTSGTRNQPQHF.